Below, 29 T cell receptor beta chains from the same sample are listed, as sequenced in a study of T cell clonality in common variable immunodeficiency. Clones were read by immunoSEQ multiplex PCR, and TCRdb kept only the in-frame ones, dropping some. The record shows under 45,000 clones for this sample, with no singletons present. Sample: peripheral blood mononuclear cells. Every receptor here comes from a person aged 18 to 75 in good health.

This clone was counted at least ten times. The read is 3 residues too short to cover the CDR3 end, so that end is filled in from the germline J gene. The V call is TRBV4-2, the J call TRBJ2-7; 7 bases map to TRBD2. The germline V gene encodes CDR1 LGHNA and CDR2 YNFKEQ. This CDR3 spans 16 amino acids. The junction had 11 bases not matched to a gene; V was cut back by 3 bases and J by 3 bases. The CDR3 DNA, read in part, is TGTGCCAGCAGCCACACGTACGGGACTAACTTCTACGAG. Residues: CASSHTYGTNFYE. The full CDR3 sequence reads CASSHTYGTNFYEQYF.

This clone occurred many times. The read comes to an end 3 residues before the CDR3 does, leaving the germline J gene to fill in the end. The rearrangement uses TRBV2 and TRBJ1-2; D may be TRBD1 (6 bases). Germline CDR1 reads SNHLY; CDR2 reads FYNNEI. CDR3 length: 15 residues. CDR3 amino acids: CASSVQGTMPMGYTF. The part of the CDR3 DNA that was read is TGTGCCAGCAGTGTACAGGGTACCATGCCCATGGGC.

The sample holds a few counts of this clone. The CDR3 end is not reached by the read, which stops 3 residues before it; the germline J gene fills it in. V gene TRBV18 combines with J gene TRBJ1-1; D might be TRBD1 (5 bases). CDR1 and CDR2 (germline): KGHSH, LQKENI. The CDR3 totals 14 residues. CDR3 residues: CASSPGGGDGEAFF. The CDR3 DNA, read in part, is TGTGCCAGCTCACCCGGCGGGGGTGACGGGGAG. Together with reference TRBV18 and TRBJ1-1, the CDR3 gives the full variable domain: NAGVMQNPRHLVRRRGQEARLRCSPMKGHSHVYWYRQLPEEGLKFMVYLQKENIIDESGMPKERFSAEFPKEGPSILRIQQVVRGDSAAYFCASSPGGGDGEAFFGQGTRLTVV.

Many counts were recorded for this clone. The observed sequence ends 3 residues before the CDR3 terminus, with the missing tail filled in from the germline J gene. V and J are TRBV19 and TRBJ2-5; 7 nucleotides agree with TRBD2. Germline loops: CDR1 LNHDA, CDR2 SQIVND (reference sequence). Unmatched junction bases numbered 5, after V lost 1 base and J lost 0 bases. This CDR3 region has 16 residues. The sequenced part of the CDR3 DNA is TGTGCCAGTAGTATAGGAAGCGGGGCGTACCAAGAGACC. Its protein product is CASSIGSGAYQET. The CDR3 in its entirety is CASSIGSGAYQETQYF.

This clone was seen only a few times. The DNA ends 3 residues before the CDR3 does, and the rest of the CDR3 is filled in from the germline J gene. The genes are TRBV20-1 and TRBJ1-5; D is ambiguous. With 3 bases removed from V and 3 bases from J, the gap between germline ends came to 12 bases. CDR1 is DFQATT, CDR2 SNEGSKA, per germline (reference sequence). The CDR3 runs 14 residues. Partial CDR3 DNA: TGCAGTGCTAGTACAGCGGCGATCAATCAGCCC. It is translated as CSASTAAINQP. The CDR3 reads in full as CSASTAAINQPQHF.

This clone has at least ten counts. CDR3 loop: CASRRMTEAFF. The sequenced part of the CDR3 DNA is TGTGCCAGCAGGCGGATGACTGAA. The chain joins TRBV28 to TRBJ1-1; D is undetermined. The read comes to an end 3 residues before the CDR3 does, leaving the germline J gene to fill in the end. The CDR3 spans 11 residues. V lost 6 bases to trimming and J lost 5 bases, with 7 bases between them. Germline CDR1 MDHEN, CDR2 SYDVKM.

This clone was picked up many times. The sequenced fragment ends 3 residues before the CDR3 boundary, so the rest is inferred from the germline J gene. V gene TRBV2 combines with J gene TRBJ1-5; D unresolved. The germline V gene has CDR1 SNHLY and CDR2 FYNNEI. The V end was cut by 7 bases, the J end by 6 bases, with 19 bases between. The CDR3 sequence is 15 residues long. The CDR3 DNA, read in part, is TGTGCCAGCACCAGAAATGAGGGCGAAGGTCAGCCC. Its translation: CASTRNEGEGQP. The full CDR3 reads CASTRNEGEGQPQHF.

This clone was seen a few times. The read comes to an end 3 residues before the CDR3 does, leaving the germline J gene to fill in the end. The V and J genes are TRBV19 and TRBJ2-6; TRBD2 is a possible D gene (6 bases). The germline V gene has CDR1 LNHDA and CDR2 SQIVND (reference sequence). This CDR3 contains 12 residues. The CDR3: CASSPAGRLLTF. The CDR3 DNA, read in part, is TGTGCCAGTAGCCCTGCGGGGAGGCTC.

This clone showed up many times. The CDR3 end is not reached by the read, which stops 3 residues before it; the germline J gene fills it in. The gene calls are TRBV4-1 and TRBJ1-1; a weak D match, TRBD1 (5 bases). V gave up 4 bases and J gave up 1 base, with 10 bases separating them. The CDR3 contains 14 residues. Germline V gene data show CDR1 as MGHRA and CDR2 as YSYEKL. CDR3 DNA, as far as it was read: TGCGCCAGCAGCCTCAGGGCGGAGAACACTGAA. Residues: CASSLRAENTE. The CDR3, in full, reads CASSLRAENTEAFF.

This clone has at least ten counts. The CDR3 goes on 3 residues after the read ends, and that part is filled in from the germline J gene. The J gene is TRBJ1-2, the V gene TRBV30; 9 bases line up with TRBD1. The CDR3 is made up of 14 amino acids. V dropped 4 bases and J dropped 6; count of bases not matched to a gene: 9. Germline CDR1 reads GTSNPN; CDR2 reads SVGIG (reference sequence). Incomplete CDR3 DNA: TGTGCCTGGAACCGGCCGGACAGGGGCGATGGC. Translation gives CAWNRPDRGDG. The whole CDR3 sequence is CAWNRPDRGDGYTF. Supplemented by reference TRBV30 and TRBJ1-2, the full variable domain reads SQTIHQWPATLVQPVGSPLSLECTVEGTSNPNLYWYRQAAGRGLQLLFYSVGIGQISSEVPQNLSASRPQDRQFILSSKKLLLSDSGFYLCAWNRPDRGDGYTFGSGTRLTVV.

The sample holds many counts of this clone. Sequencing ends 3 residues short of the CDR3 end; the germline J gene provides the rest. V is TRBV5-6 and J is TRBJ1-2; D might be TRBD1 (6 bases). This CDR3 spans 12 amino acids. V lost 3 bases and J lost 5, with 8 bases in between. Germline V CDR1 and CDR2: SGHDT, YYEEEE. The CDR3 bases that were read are TGTGCCAGCAGCTCGACAGGTTATGGC. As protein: CASSSTGYG. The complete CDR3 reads CASSSTGYGYTF.

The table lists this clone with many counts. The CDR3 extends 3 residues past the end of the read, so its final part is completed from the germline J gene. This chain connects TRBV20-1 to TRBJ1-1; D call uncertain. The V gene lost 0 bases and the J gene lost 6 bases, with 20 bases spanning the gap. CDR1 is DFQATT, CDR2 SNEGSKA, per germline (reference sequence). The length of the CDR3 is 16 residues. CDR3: CSARDHLGAPPSEAFF. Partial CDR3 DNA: TGCAGTGCTAGAGATCATCTGGGCGCACCCCCCTCTGAA.

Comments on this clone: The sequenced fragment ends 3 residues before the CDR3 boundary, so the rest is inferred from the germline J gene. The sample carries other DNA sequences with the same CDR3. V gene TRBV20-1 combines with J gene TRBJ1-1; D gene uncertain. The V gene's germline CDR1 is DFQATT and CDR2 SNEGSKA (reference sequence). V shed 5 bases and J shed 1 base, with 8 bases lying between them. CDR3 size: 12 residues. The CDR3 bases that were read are TGCAGTGCTTTAGACACGAACACTGAA. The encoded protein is CSALDTNTE. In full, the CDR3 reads CSALDTNTEAFF.

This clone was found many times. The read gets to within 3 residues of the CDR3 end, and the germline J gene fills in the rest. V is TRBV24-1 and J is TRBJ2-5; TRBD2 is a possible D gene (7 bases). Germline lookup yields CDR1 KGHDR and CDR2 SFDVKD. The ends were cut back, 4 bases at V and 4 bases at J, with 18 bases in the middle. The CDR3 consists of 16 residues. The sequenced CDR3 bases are TGTGCCACCAGTGACGCCCTGGGGGGGCACGGAGAGACC. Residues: CATSDALGGHGET. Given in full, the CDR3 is CATSDALGGHGETQYF.

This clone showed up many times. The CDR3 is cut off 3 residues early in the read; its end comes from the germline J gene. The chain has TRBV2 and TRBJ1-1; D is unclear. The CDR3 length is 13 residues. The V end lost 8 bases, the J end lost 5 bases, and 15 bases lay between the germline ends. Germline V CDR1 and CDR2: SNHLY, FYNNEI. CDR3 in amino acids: CASLGPAGTEAFF. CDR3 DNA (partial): TGTGCCAGCCTTGGACCAGCGGGGACTGAA.

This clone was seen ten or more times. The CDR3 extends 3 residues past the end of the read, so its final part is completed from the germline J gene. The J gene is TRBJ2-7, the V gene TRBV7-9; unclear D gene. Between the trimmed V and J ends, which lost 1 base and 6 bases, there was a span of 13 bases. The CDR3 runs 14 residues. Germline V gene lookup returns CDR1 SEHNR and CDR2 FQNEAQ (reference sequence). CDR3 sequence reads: CASSLGFQRSEQYF. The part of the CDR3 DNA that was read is TGTGCCAGCAGCTTAGGGTTCCAGCGTAGCGAG.

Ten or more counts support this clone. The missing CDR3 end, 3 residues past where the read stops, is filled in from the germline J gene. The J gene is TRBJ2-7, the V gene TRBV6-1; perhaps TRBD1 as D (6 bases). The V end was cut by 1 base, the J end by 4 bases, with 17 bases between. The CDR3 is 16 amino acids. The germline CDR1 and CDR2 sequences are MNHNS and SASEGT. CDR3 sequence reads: CASSEGTIAQGYEQYF. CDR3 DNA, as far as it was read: TGTGCCAGCAGTGAAGGGACGATCGCACAGGGATACGAG.

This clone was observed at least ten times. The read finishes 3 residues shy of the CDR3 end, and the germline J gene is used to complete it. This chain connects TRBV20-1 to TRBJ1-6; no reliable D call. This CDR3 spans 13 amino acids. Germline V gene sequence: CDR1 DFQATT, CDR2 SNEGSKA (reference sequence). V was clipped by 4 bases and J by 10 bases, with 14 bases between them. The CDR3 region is CSATTAAESPLHF. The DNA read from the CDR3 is TGCAGTGCTACTACCGCGGCAGAGTCACCC.

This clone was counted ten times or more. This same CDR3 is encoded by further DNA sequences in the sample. CDR3 residues: CASSPGADTQYF. CDR3 bases read: TGTGCCAGCAGCCCGGGGGCAGATACG. This chain joins TRBV27 and TRBJ2-3; maybe TRBD2 (6 bases). Sequencing ends 3 residues short of the CDR3 end; the germline J gene provides the rest. V dropped 6 bases and J dropped 4 bases, with 8 bases sitting between them. The CDR3 totals 12 residues. CDR1 and CDR2 from the germline V gene are MNHEY and SMNVEV (reference sequence).

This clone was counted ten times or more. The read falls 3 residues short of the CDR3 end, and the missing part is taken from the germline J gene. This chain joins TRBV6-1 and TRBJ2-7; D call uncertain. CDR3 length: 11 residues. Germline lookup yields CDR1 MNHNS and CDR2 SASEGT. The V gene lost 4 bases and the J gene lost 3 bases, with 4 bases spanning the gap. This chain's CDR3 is CASSGYYEQYF. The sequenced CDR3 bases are TGTGCCAGCAGTGGTTACTACGAG.

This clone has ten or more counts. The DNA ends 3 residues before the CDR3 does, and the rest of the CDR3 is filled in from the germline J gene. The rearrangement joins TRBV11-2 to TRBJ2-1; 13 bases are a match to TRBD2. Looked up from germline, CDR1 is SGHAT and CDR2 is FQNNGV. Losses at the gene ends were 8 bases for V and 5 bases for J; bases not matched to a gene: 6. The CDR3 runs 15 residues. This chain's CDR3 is CASLGTSGDNNEQFF. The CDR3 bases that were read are TGTGCCAGCCTAGGGACTAGCGGGGACAACAATGAG. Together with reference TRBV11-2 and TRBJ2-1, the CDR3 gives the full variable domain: EAGVAQSPRYKIIEKRQSVAFWCNPISGHATLYWYQQILGQGPKLLIQFQNNGVVDDSQLPKDRFSAERLKGVDSTLKIQPAKLEDSAVYLCASLGTSGDNNEQFFGPGTRLTVL.

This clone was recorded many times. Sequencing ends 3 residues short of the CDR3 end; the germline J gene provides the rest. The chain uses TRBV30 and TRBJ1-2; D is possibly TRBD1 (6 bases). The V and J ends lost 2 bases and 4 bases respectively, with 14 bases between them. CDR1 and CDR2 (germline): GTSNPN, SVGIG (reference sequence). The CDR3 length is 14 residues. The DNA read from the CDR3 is TGTGCCTGGAGTAGTAGACAGGCCATCTATGGC. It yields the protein CAWSSRQAIYG. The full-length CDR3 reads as CAWSSRQAIYGYTF.

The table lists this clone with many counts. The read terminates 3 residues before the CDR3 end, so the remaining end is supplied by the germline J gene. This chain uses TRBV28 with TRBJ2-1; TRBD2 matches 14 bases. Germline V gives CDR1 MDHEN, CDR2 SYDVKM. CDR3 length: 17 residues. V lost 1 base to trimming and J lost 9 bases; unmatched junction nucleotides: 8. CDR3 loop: CASSLSGLAGVFGEQFF. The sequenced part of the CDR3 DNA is TGTGCCAGCAGTTTATCGGGACTAGCGGGAGTCTTCGGTGAG.

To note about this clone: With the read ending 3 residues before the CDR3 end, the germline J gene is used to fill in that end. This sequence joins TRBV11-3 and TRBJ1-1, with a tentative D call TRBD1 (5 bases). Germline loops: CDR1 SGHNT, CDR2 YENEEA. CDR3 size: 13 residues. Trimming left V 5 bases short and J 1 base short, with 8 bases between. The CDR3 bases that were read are TGTGCCAGCAGCCAGGGCTGGAACACTGAA. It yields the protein CASSQGWNTE. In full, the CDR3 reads CASSQGWNTEAFF.

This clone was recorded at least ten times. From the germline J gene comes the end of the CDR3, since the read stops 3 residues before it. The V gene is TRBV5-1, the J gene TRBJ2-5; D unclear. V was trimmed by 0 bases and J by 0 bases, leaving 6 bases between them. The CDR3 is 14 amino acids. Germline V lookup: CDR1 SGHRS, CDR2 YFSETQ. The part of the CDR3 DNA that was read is TGCGCCAGCAGCTTGGATCCTAACCAAGAGACC. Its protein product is CASSLDPNQET. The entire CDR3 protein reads CASSLDPNQETQYF.

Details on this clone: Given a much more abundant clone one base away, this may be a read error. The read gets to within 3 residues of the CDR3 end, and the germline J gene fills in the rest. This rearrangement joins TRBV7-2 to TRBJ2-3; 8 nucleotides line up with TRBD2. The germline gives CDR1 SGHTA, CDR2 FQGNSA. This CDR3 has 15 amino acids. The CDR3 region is CASSLRAGGQETQYF. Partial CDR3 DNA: TGTGCCAGCAGCCTACGGGCGGGGGGACAAGAGACG. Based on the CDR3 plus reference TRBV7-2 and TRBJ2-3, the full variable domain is GAGVSQSPSNKVTEKGKDVELRCDPISGHTALYWYRQSLGQGLEFLIYFQGNSAPDKSGLPSDRFSAERTGGSVSTLTIQRTQQEDSAVYLCASSLRAGGQETQYFGPGTRLTVL.

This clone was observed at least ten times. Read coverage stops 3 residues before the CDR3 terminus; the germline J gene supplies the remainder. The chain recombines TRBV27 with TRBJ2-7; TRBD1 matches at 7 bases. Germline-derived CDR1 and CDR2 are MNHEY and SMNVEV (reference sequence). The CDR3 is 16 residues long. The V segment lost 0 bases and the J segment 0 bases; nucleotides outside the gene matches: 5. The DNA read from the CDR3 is TGTGCCAGCAGTTTATCTGTACAGGGGAACTCCTACGAG. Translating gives CASSLSVQGNSYE. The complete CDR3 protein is CASSLSVQGNSYEQYF.

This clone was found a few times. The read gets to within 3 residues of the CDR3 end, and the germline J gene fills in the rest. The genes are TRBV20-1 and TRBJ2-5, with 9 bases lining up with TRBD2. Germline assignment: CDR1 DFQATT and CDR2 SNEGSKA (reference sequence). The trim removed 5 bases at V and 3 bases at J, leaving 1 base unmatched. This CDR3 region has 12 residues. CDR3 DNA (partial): TGCAGTGCTCAGCGGGGGGAAGAGACC. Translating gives CSAQRGEET. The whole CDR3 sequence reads CSAQRGEETQYF.

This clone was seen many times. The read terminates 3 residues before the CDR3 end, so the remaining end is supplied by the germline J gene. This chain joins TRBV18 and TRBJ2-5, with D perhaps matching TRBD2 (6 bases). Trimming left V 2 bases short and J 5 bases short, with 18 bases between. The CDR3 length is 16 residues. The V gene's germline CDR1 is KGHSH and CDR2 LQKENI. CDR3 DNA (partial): TGTGCCAGCTCACCAGGGGCGATACGCGGGGAGGAGACC. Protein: CASSPGAIRGEET. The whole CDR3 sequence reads CASSPGAIRGEETQYF.